A single sample gave rise to the 32 T cell receptor beta chains below, sequenced in a study of shared clonotypes between healthy human individuals (dated by TCRdb to the early 2020s). The library was prepared using the immunoSEQ multiplex PCR assay. What TCRdb holds here is the immuneACCESS table cut down to in-frame rearrangements. Part of the clones is not present; checked against another copy, under half of the missing clones reflect an unresolved V gene, and the others are unexplained. Across this sample there are about 2.1 million clones, with about 92% seen only once. More than 1.5% of the sample is held by the ten biggest clonotypes. CD8 naive samples were obtained by positive selection for CCR7 among CD45RO-negative cells, yielding a CD45RA+CCR7+ population from which TemRA cells were excluded. Sequencing was done on a sample of naive CD8+ T cells from PBMCs. This specimen's cell subset or site label, interpreted: CD45RA+CCR7+. Receptors were obtained from a man aged 18 to 30 in good health. Some clones in this sample may be carry-over from other donors' samples.

This chain connects TRBV19 to TRBJ2-1; 10 nucleotides align to TRBD2. The CDR3 runs to 16 residues. V shed 3 bases and J 1 base; nucleotides not matched to a gene: 3. Per germline, CDR1 LNHDA and CDR2 SQIVND (reference sequence). The CDR3 sequence is CASSMRAGGSYNEQFF. Written as DNA, the CDR3 is TGTGCCAGTAGTATGAGAGCGGGAGGGTCCTACAATGAGCAGTTCTTC.

The chain has TRBV9 and TRBJ1-2; D might be TRBD1 (6 bases). V was pared by 3 bases and J by 0 bases, with 12 bases between. The CDR3 has 15 residues. Germline CDR1 is SGDLS and CDR2 is YYNGEE. CDR3 in amino acids: CASSDSGTPNYGYTF. DNA for the CDR3: TGTGCCAGCAGCGATTCCGGGACACCTAACTATGGCTACACCTTC.

V is TRBV27 and J is TRBJ1-5, with 8 bases aligning to TRBD1. V shed 4 bases and J 7 bases; nucleotides not matched to a gene: 3. Germline values: CDR1 MNHEY, CDR2 SMNVEV (reference sequence). The CDR3 loop spans 13 amino acids. Here the CDR3 DNA reads TGTGCCAGCAGTTCCCGACAGGGGCAGCCCCAGCATTTT. This codes for CASSSRQGQPQHF.

This clone came up once. This sequence joins TRBV4-1 and TRBJ2-1; D unclear. The CDR3 spans 11 residues. The V and J ends lost 8 bases and 7 bases respectively, with 9 bases between them. The germline V gene encodes CDR1 MGHRA and CDR2 YSYEKL. The CDR3 nucleotides are TGCGCCAGCCGAGAAATGAATGAGCAGTTCTTC. The encoded protein is CASREMNEQFF.

V gene TRBV29-1 combines with J gene TRBJ1-1, with TRBD1 as a possible D gene (6 bases). Trimming stripped 5 bases from V and 11 bases from J, with 27 bases between. The germline V gene has CDR1 SQVTM and CDR2 ANQGSEA. The CDR3 is made up of 15 amino acids. CDR3 nucleotides: TGCAGCGTTCCACCCCCCGGGGGCACTAGGATGGAGGCTTTCTTT. This translates into CSVPPPGGTRMEAFF.

V is TRBV7-7 and J is TRBJ2-1; D is perhaps TRBD1 (5 bases). Per germline, CDR1 SSHAT and CDR2 FNYEAQ (reference sequence). Between the trimmed V and J ends, which lost 0 bases and 3 bases, there was a span of 9 bases. The CDR3 loop spans 15 amino acids. DNA of the CDR3: TGTGCCAGCAGCTTAGCGGACAACGGCTACAATGAGCAGTTCTTC. This sequence encodes CASSLADNGYNEQFF.

The rearrangement joins TRBV7-6 to TRBJ2-7; 14 nucleotides match TRBD2. From germline, CDR1 is SGHVS and CDR2 FNYEAQ. V lost 5 bases, J lost 3 bases, and 6 bases stayed unmatched. The CDR3 is made up of 16 amino acids. CDR3 sequence reads: CASSLGTSGRNYEQYF. The DNA of the CDR3 is TGTGCCAGCAGCCTCGGGACTAGCGGGAGAAACTACGAGCAGTACTTC.

This chain joins TRBV4-1 and TRBJ2-1, with 8 bases that match TRBD2. This CDR3 comprises 13 residues. The trim removed 4 bases at V and 8 bases at J, leaving 4 bases unmatched. The germline V gene encodes CDR1 MGHRA and CDR2 YSYEKL. The CDR3 coding sequence is TGCGCCAGCAGCCCCGGACTAGCCGATGAGCAGTTCTTC. Its translation is CASSPGLADEQFF.

A single count supports this clone. The genes are TRBV5-1 and TRBJ2-5, with TRBD2 as a possible D gene (6 bases). CDR1 SGHRS and CDR2 YFSETQ come from the germline V gene. Trimming took 4 bases from V and 0 from J, leaving 19 bases between them. There are 17 residues in the CDR3. The CDR3 DNA follows: TGCGCCAGCAGCCCTAAATTTATAGCGGTGTACCAAGAGACCCAGTACTTC. Encoded protein: CASSPKFIAVYQETQYF.

V and J are TRBV11-2 and TRBJ1-1, with D perhaps TRBD1 (5 bases). Trimming pared 1 base from V and 0 bases from J, leaving 12 bases between. Looked up from germline, CDR1 is SGHAT and CDR2 is FQNNGV. This CDR3 spans 16 amino acids. In DNA, the CDR3 is TGTGCCAGCAGCTTAGTGGGGGGTTTGATGAACACTGAAGCTTTCTTT. Residues: CASSLVGGLMNTEAFF.

This clone was seen only once. V usage is TRBV4-1 and J usage is TRBJ2-2; TRBD1 matches 7 bases. Germline CDR1 is MGHRA and CDR2 is YSYEKL. The CDR3 is made up of 17 amino acids. V shed 1 base and J 6 bases; nucleotides not matched to a gene: 11. In nucleotides, the CDR3 is TGCGCCAGCAGCCAAGGACCTAGGGGGCGCGCGCCCGGGGAGCTGTTTTTT. Translated: CASSQGPRGRAPGELFF.

The chain combines TRBV6-1 with TRBJ2-1; D is uncertain. The CDR3 loop spans 16 amino acids. Germline values: CDR1 MNHNS, CDR2 SASEGT. Trimming took 0 bases from V and 0 from J, leaving 9 bases between them. CDR3 protein: CASSEARYSSYNEQFF. As DNA, the CDR3 is TGTGCCAGCAGTGAAGCTAGATACAGCTCCTACAATGAGCAGTTCTTC.

The rearrangement uses TRBV7-3 and TRBJ1-1; D is possibly TRBD1 (5 bases). The CDR3 loop spans 17 amino acids. Per germline, CDR1 SGHTA and CDR2 FQGTGA. Trimming removed 4 bases from V and 6 bases from J, with 24 bases in between. CDR3 in DNA: TGTGCCAGCAGCTCCCTGGGGGGTGAGATTGAACGGGCTGAAGCTTTCTTT. Translated: CASSSLGGEIERAEAFF.

This clone was counted only a few times. This chain uses TRBV18 with TRBJ2-7; D possibly corresponds to TRBD2 (5 bases). Germline V gene lookup returns CDR1 KGHSH and CDR2 LQKENI. The CDR3 spans 14 residues. Trimming took off 3 bases at V and 3 bases at J, with 12 bases between the two ends. In DNA, the CDR3 is TGTGCCAGCTCACCCCCCGGGGATCTCTACGAGCAGTACTTC. Translating it yields CASSPPGDLYEQYF.

J is TRBJ1-1 and V is TRBV5-1, with a weak D call TRBD1 (6 bases). CDR1 and CDR2 from the germline V gene are SGHRS and YFSETQ. V gave up 0 bases and J gave up 3 bases, with 9 bases separating them. This CDR3 spans 14 amino acids. As DNA, the CDR3 is TGCGCCAGCAGCTTGGGCAGGGGCCACACTGAAGCTTTCTTT. Encoded protein: CASSLGRGHTEAFF.

About this clone: The same CDR3 is also encoded by other DNA sequences in this sample. The V call is TRBV14, the J call TRBJ2-7, with 8 nucleotides matching TRBD1. J gave up 2 bases and V 3 bases, and 3 bases lay outside the gene matches. CDR1 is SGHDN, CDR2 FVKESK, per germline. This CDR3 spans 14 amino acids. CDR3 in amino acids: CASSHGTGAYEQYF. Here the CDR3 DNA reads TGTGCCAGCAGCCACGGGACAGGCGCCTACGAGCAGTACTTC.

This clone was detected only once. This chain joins TRBV27 and TRBJ2-7; 11 bases align to TRBD1. V lost 4 bases to trimming and J lost 4 bases; unmatched junction nucleotides: 6. CDR3 length equals 15 residues. CDR1 MNHEY and CDR2 SMNVEV come from the germline V gene (reference sequence). The CDR3 DNA reads TGTGCCAGCAGTTGGACAGGGGGCACGGCTTACGAGCAGTACTTC. Its translation is CASSWTGGTAYEQYF.

About this clone: At the DNA level, this CDR3 is encoded by other sequences in the same sample as well. V usage is TRBV9 and J usage is TRBJ2-7; TRBD1 is a possible D gene (5 bases). The CDR3 runs to 14 residues. Germline CDR1 is SGDLS and CDR2 is YYNGEE. V was clipped by 0 bases and J by 0 bases, with 7 bases between them. The CDR3 coding sequence is TGTGCCAGCAGCGTAGGGGGCCCCTCCTACGAGCAGTACTTC. Its protein is CASSVGGPSYEQYF.

CDR3 coding DNA: TGTGCCAGCAGTGAAAGTCAAAATCAGCCCCAGCATTTT. Amino acids: CASSESQNQPQHF. The genes are TRBV6-1 and TRBJ1-5; no definite D call. This CDR3 contains 13 residues. Germline V gives CDR1 MNHNS, CDR2 SASEGT. V gave up 2 bases and J gave up 4 bases, with 6 bases separating them.

The rearrangement joins TRBV7-3 to TRBJ2-3, with TRBD2 matching 16 bases. Unmatched junction bases numbered 11, after V lost 5 bases and J lost 3 bases. Germline values: CDR1 SGHTA, CDR2 FQGTGA. The CDR3 runs 19 residues. CDR3 sequence (DNA): TGTGCCAGCAGCCAAAACTGGGGACTAGCGGGAGGGGCGACAGATACGCAGTATTTT. Its protein product is CASSQNWGLAGGATDTQYF.

The chain carries TRBV7-9 and TRBJ1-4; 7 bases align to TRBD1. The CDR3 extends over 15 amino acids. In germline, CDR1 is SEHNR, CDR2 FQNEAQ (reference sequence). Trimming at V came to 6 bases and at J to 5 bases, leaving 9 bases not matched to a gene. DNA of the CDR3: TGTGCCAGCAGGTACACAGGGGACCAGAATGAAAAACTGTTTTTT. It encodes CASRYTGDQNEKLFF.

CDR3 nucleotides: TGTGCCAGCAGCTTAGTCCCCAGGGAGGGTGGCTACACCTTC. Its translation: CASSLVPREGGYTF. The chain uses TRBV11-2 and TRBJ1-2; perhaps TRBD1 as D (5 bases). The ends were cut back, 1 base at V and 7 bases at J, with 13 bases in the middle. Germline assignment: CDR1 SGHAT and CDR2 FQNNGV. The CDR3 has 14 amino acids.

CDR3: CASSLSPFIGDEQFF. In DNA form, the CDR3 reads TGTGCCAGCAGCTTATCCCCCTTTATTGGGGATGAGCAGTTCTTC. This chain uses TRBV7-6 with TRBJ2-1, with no clear D. This CDR3 has 15 residues. Germline V gene lookup returns CDR1 SGHVS and CDR2 FNYEAQ. Between the trimmed V and J ends, which lost 2 bases and 8 bases, there was a span of 16 bases. The full variable domain, rest sourced from reference TRBV7-6 and TRBJ2-1, is GAGVSQSPRYKVTKRGQDVALRCDPISGHVSLYWYRQALGQGPEFLTYFNYEAQQDKSGLPNDRFSAERPEGSISTLTIQRTEQRDSAMYRCASSLSPFIGDEQFFGPGTRLTVL.

The V gene is TRBV7-2, the J gene TRBJ1-1, with 7 bases matching TRBD1. This CDR3 spans 14 amino acids. CDR1 and CDR2 from the germline V gene are SGHTA and FQGNSA. With 1 base clipped from V and 8 bases from J, the junction kept 7 bases outside the gene matches. The CDR3 reads CASSLGGGTVEAFF. As DNA, the CDR3 is TGTGCCAGCAGCTTAGGGGGCGGGACAGTGGAAGCTTTCTTT.

The chain recombines TRBV5-1 with TRBJ2-5, with no clear D. The end of the DNA is better explained by TRBJ2-7, so the J call may be wrong. CDR1 SGHRS and CDR2 YFSETQ come from the germline V gene. This CDR3 is 14 amino acids long. The DNA for the CDR3 is TGCGCCAGCAGCCCGGATGGGCGCTCCTACGAGCAGTACTTC. It yields the protein CASSPDGRSYEQYF.

J is TRBJ2-2 and V is TRBV14; 10 positions match TRBD1. Germline CDR1 SGHDN, CDR2 FVKESK. The junction had 8 bases not matched to a gene; V was cut back by 4 bases and J by 6 bases. The length of the CDR3 is 16 residues. CDR3 in DNA: TGTGCCAGCAGCCCTCGGACAGGGGGTCGTTCCGGGGAGCTGTTTTTT. As protein: CASSPRTGGRSGELFF.

Regarding this clone: This sample includes further DNA sequences coding for the same CDR3. This chain links TRBV7-9 with TRBJ2-3; D is ambiguous. Deletions cut 3 bases from V and 6 bases from J, with 7 bases between. This CDR3 is 12 amino acids long. CDR1 SEHNR and CDR2 FQNEAQ come from the germline V gene (reference sequence). Written as DNA, the CDR3 is TGTGCCAGCAGCTTGGGCGTGGATACGCAGTATTTT. It specifies CASSLGVDTQYF. Using reference TRBV7-9 and TRBJ2-3 for the parts outside the CDR3, the full variable domain is DTGVSQNPRHKITKRGQNVTFRCDPISEHNRLYWYRQTLGQGPEFLTYFQNEAQLEKSRLLSDRFSAERPKGSFSTLEIQRTEQGDSAMYLCASSLGVDTQYFGPGTRLTVL.

The V and J genes are TRBV10-2 and TRBJ1-5; 7 bases line up with TRBD1. There are 13 residues in the CDR3. Germline assignment: CDR1 WSHSY and CDR2 SAAADI. V shed 11 bases and J 0 bases; nucleotides not matched to a gene: 4. The CDR3 DNA is TGCGCCGTGGGGGACAGTAGCAATCAGCCCCAGCATTTT. Protein product: CAVGDSSNQPQHF.

V gene TRBV16 combines with J gene TRBJ1-5; possible D gene TRBD1, 6 bases. CDR3 length: 14 residues. The ends were cut back, 4 bases at V and 2 bases at J, with 9 bases in the middle. CDR1 is KGHSY, CDR2 FQNENV, per germline. In DNA, the CDR3 is TGTGCCAGCAGCCTCAACAGGGGCAATCAGCCCCAGCATTTT. Translating gives CASSLNRGNQPQHF.

This clone was seen only once. V is TRBV7-9 and J is TRBJ2-1; 7 bases align to TRBD2. The CDR3 is made up of 15 amino acids. Germline V gene lookup returns CDR1 SEHNR and CDR2 FQNEAQ (reference sequence). V dropped 6 bases and J dropped 4; count of bases not matched to a gene: 9. CDR3 region: CASSWILAEYNEQFF. In DNA, the CDR3 is TGTGCCAGCAGTTGGATTCTAGCGGAGTACAATGAGCAGTTCTTC.

This clone was seen just once. The genes are TRBV6-5 and TRBJ2-7; D possibly corresponds to TRBD2 (7 bases). This CDR3 is 16 amino acids long. CDR1 and CDR2 from the germline V gene are MNHEY and SVGAGI. Trimming took off 0 bases at V and 2 bases at J, with 14 bases between the two ends. CDR3 in amino acids: CASSYSGGAAAYEQYF. Written as DNA, the CDR3 is TGTGCCAGCAGTTACTCGGGGGGGGCCGCGGCCTACGAGCAGTACTTC.

The chain uses TRBV5-1 and TRBJ2-7; weak D call: TRBD2 (5 bases). The germline V gene encodes CDR1 SGHRS and CDR2 YFSETQ. With 3 bases removed from V and 4 bases from J, the gap between germline ends came to 17 bases. The CDR3 spans 15 residues. CDR3 loop: CASSSGWMSEYEQYF. CDR3 DNA sequence: TGCGCCAGCAGCTCGGGGTGGATGTCGGAATACGAGCAGTACTTC. The whole variable domain, filled in from reference TRBV5-1 and TRBJ2-7, reads KAGVTQTPRYLIKTRGQQVTLSCSPISGHRSVSWYQQTPGQGLQFLFEYFSETQRNKGNFPGRFSGRQFSNSRSEMNVSTLELGDSALYLCASSSGWMSEYEQYFGPGTRLTVT.